Below, 5 T cell receptor beta chains from the same sample are listed, as sequenced in a study of cytomegalovirus exposure and HLA in healthy donors. PCR employed 60 Vbeta and 13 Jbeta primers. Profiling relied on immunoSEQ multiplex PCR, and the TCRdb table lists in-frame clones only, not all of them. The data contain about 160,000 clones, approximately 75% of them seen just once; the ten biggest clones take up roughly 3.6%. The sample was PBMCs. All receptors derive from a man younger than 45 in good health and CMV-seropositive.

The CDR3 DNA follows: TGCGCCAGCAGCCACCGGGCTAGCCGGGGGGATACGCAGTATTTT. Amino acids: CASSHRASRGDTQYF. This chain uses TRBV4-1 with TRBJ2-3; possibly TRBD2 for D (6 bases). This CDR3 region has 15 residues. The germline V gene encodes CDR1 MGHRA and CDR2 YSYEKL. Trimming cost V 3 bases and J 6 bases, with 16 bases left between them.

This sequence joins TRBV29-1 and TRBJ2-5; D remains unclear. Gene TRBJ2-7 matches the end of the DNA better, so the J call may be wrong. The CDR3 consists of 12 residues. Germline V gene lookup returns CDR1 SQVTM and CDR2 ANQGSEA. Here the CDR3 reads CSVEVGVYEQYF. DNA for the CDR3: TGCAGCGTTGAAGTAGGAGTCTACGAGCAGTACTTC.

Only a few counts were recorded for this clone. The chain links TRBV7-6 to TRBJ2-5, with TRBD2 matching 7 bases. Trimming took 0 bases from V and 2 from J; bases not matched to a gene: 0. Germline lookup yields CDR1 SGHVS and CDR2 FNYEAQ. This CDR3 contains 14 residues. The DNA of the CDR3 is TGTGCCAGCAGCTTAGCGGGGGGGCAAGAGACCCAGTACTTC. Translated: CASSLAGGQETQYF.

The chain has TRBV28 and TRBJ1-2, with D maybe TRBD1 (5 bases). Germline V gene data show CDR1 as MDHEN and CDR2 as SYDVKM. There are 17 residues in the CDR3. Trimming removed 5 bases from V and 0 bases from J, with 19 bases in between. CDR3 sequence (DNA): TGTGCCAGCAGTACGGGAGGGGCAGGCGTCGCTAACTATGGCTACACCTTC. Translating it yields CASSTGGAGVANYGYTF.

This chain connects TRBV5-1 to TRBJ2-5; the D is unclear. Trimming left V 0 bases short and J 2 bases short, with 5 bases between. This CDR3 region has 13 residues. Germline assignment: CDR1 SGHRS and CDR2 YFSETQ. The CDR3 bases are TGCGCCAGCAGCTTGGACATTCAAGAGACCCAGTACTTC. This encodes CASSLDIQETQYF.